At least ten counts were recorded for the clone carrying this T cell receptor (beta chain). What it recognizes is unknown. The sample originates from a study of T cells in Graves' hyperthyroidism and ophthalmopathy. Study-wide findings and caveats: Expanded thyroid clonotypes (above 0.001) were mostly also found in blood.

Hyperthyroidism, newly diagnosed and lasting under 2 months, affected patients aged 18 to 65. V lost 1 base and J 0 bases, leaving 9 bases between the germline ends. There are 14 residues in the CDR3. Germline V lookup: CDR1 DFQATT, CDR2 SNEGSKA (reference sequence). RNA transcripts were the template for amplifying TCR beta CDR3 regions. Researchers ran a first-round RT-PCR on the TCR CDR3 using the HTBI primer set. MiXCR was run by TCRdb on the multiplex PCR reads, yielding one entry per CDR3 protein. The top ten hold 6.5% to 10% of the sample, which has under 300,000 distinct CDR3 sequences, roughly 13% seen once.

The V and J genes are TRBV20-1 and TRBJ1-1; D is undetermined. The TCR comes from a woman between 40 and 50 years old with Graves' hyperthyroidism. Material for sequencing was blood. CDR3 coding DNA: TGCAGTGCTAGAGGTGGCTTTCTGAACACTGAAGCTTTCTTT. Translation: CSARGGFLNTEAFF.